The rows below give T cell receptor beta chains drawn from one sample of a study of blood T cell repertoires in COVID-19. Assay used: immunoSEQ multiplex PCR; TCRdb lists only in-frame clones, some missing. There are 220,000 or so clones in the sample; about 88% occur only once, and roughly 10% lies in the top ten. The sequenced material came from peripheral blood. These receptors were collected from a woman between 45 and 65 years old with COVID-19, enrolled during active disease. The CDR3 runs from the conserved cysteine through the conserved F or W. The order of the fields is V gene, D gene, clone size, J gene, CDR3 DNA, CDR3 protein. A D gene is named only where the DNA matches it firmly. The listing skips clone size in some rows; elsewhere it reads once, few, many or a size class.

>TRBV28|TRBD1|NA|TRBJ2-1
TGTGCCAGCAGTTCTCCACGGACAGGGCATCCTGAGCAGTTCTTC
CASSSPRTGHPEQFF
>TRBV3-1/TRBV3-2|TRBD2|NA|TRBJ2-4
TGTGCCAGCAGCCAAGCTCCAGCGGGGGGCCACATTCAGTACTTC
CASSQAPAGGHIQYF
>TRBV21-1|NA|NA|TRBJ1-6
TGTGCCAGCAGCAAAGGGGCGGGAAGGTCTACTAATTCACCCCTCCACTTT
CASSKGAGRSTNSPLHF
>TRBV24-1|NA|NA|TRBJ1-2
TGTGCCACCAGCAGGGGTACGCATGGCTACACCTTC
CATSRGTHGYTF
>TRBV7-9|NA|NA|TRBJ2-7
TGTGCCAGCAGCTTCAGGAACAGCTACGAGCAGTACTTC
CASSFRNSYEQYF
>TRBV19|TRBD1|NA|TRBJ2-1
TGTGCCAGTAGACTTTCAGGGGGTAATGATGAGCAGTTCTTC
CASRLSGGNDEQFF
>TRBV18|NA|NA|TRBJ1-6
TGTGCCAGCTCAAGTGAGGGAAGGAATTCACCCCTCCACTTT
CASSSEGRNSPLHF
>TRBV10-2|TRBD2|NA|TRBJ2-5
TGCGCCAGCAGTTTAGCGGGGGGAATACAAGAGACCCAGTACTTC
CASSLAGGIQETQYF
>TRBV5-1|NA|NA|TRBJ1-2
TGCGCCAGCAGCTTAGGACGGGAATATAACTATGGCTACACCTTC
CASSLGREYNYGYTF
>TRBV6-6|NA|NA|TRBJ2-7
TGTGCCAGCAGACTGTTTCCCTACGAGCAGTACTTC
CASRLFPYEQYF
>TRBV30|TRBD2|once|TRBJ2-3
TGTGCCTGGAATTCCGGGACTAGGGTCGGAGATACGCAGTATTTT
CAWNSGTRVGDTQYF
>TRBV5-1|TRBD2|once|TRBJ2-1
TGCGCCAGCAGCTTGGCCTCTAGCGGGGGGGCGAATGAGCAGTTCTTC
CASSLASSGGANEQFF
>TRBV10-3|NA|NA|TRBJ1-2
TGTGCCATCAGTGAGTCGGTTGACAGGCCCGCCGGCTACACCTTC
CAISESVDRPAGYTF
>TRBV7-8|TRBD1|few|TRBJ1-5
TGTGCCAGCAGACTGGGACAGGGGGAAGGTCAGCCCCAGCATTTT
CASRLGQGEGQPQHF
>TRBV24-1|NA|few|TRBJ2-1
TGTGCCACCAGTGGGGGGCCAGGTCCAACGTTCTTC
CATSGGPGPTFF
>TRBV3-1/TRBV3-2|TRBD1|NA|TRBJ1-4
TGTGCCAGCAGCCTGGGACAGGGGAAGGGAAAACTGTTTTTT
CASSLGQGKGKLFF
>TRBV11-2|TRBD1|NA|TRBJ1-2
TGTGCCAGCAGCTCCGGGACAGGGAGCCATGGCTACACCTTC
CASSSGTGSHGYTF
>TRBV5-1|NA|NA|TRBJ2-3
TGCGCCAGCAGCTTGTCGAGGACTAGCACAGATACGCAGTATTTT
CASSLSRTSTDTQYF
>TRBV2|NA|few|TRBJ1-1
TGTGCCAGCAGTGAAGGCAGAGGGAACACTGAAGCTTTCTTT
CASSEGRGNTEAFF
>TRBV24-1|NA|few|TRBJ2-5
TGTGCCACCAGTTACGGGTACGCGTCCCAAGAGACCCAGTACTTC
CATSYGYASQETQYF
>TRBV5-1|TRBD2|NA|TRBJ2-7
TGCGCCAGCAGCTTGGCGGGGGGACTGCTCTACGAGCAGTACTTC
CASSLAGGLLYEQYF
>TRBV5-1|TRBD1|NA|TRBJ2-2
TGCGCCAGCAGCCGACAGGGGAACACCGGGGAGCTGTTTTTT
CASSRQGNTGELFF
>TRBV7-9|NA|NA|TRBJ2-3
TGTGCCAGCAGCTTAGGAAGCGGAGGTACGCAGTATTTT
CASSLGSGGTQYF
>TRBV7-9|NA|NA|TRBJ1-1
TGTGCCAGCAGCTTAGCGAGTACAGGGCCGAACACTGAAGCTTTCTTT
CASSLASTGPNTEAFF
>TRBV4-1|NA|NA|TRBJ1-1
TGCGCCAGCAGCCACGGGTGGAGCACTGAAGCTTTCTTT
CASSHGWSTEAFF
>TRBV19|TRBD1|once|TRBJ2-3
TGTGCCAGTACCTACAGGGGCTGGGGCACAGATACGCAGTATTTT
CASTYRGWGTDTQYF
>TRBV19|NA|NA|TRBJ2-2
TGTGCCAGTAGTATAGATTTAATCGTCGGGGAGCTGTTTTTT
CASSIDLIVGELFF
>TRBV9|NA|NA|TRBJ2-3
TGTGCCAGCAGCCCACACCCTAGCGGCACAGATACGCAGTATTTT
CASSPHPSGTDTQYF
>TRBV9|TRBD2|NA|TRBJ2-3
TGTGCCAGCAGCGTAGTTAGCGGGGATACGCAGTATTTT
CASSVVSGDTQYF
>TRBV5-1|NA|once|TRBJ2-7
TGCGCCAGCAGCCCGACTCTAGGATCGGGCGAGCAGTACTTC
CASSPTLGSGEQYF
>TRBV6-1|TRBD1|NA|TRBJ2-2
TGTGCCAGCAGTGACCGGGACAGGGCGTTCACCGGGGAGCTGTTTTTT
CASSDRDRAFTGELFF
>TRBV10-1|NA|once|TRBJ2-1
TGCGCCAGCAGTGAGTTGGTATCAGGGTTGAGTAATGAGCAGTTCTTC
CASSELVSGLSNEQFF
>TRBV14|NA|NA|TRBJ1-5
TGTGCCAGCAGCCAAGGGGGGCCCAATCAGCCCCAGCATTTT
CASSQGGPNQPQHF
>TRBV5-4|NA|NA|TRBJ2-2
TGTGCCAGCAGCTTAAACGGGGGGCGCATCGGGGAGCTGTTTTTT
CASSLNGGRIGELFF
>TRBV11-3|NA|NA|TRBJ2-3
TGTGCCAGCAGCTTAGTAGTAGGGGGGGACACAGATACGCAGTATTTT
CASSLVVGGDTDTQYF
>TRBV5-4|TRBD1|NA|TRBJ1-1
TGTGCCAGCAGCGCTGGGTCTGACAGGGGAGCTGAAGCTTTCTTT
CASSAGSDRGAEAFF
>TRBV7-9|TRBD1|NA|TRBJ2-7
TGTGCCAGCTCCCCCGGGACAGGGAGGAACGAGCAGTACTTC
CASSPGTGRNEQYF
>TRBV30|NA|NA|TRBJ2-7
TGTGCCTGGAGTGTAGGGGGGACAGTCTACTACGAGCAGTACTTC
CAWSVGGTVYYEQYF
>TRBV19|TRBD1|few|TRBJ1-4
TGTGCCAGTGGGACAGGATATGAAAAACTGTTTTTT
CASGTGYEKLFF
>TRBV18|TRBD1|NA|TRBJ2-2
TGTGCCAGCTCACCACGACAGGGGTTGAACACCGGGGAGCTGTTTTTT
CASSPRQGLNTGELFF
>TRBV7-6|NA|NA|TRBJ2-7
TGTGCCAGCAGCTTAGACAGTACCTACGAGCAGTACTTC
CASSLDSTYEQYF
>TRBV6-5|TRBD1|NA|TRBJ2-1
TGTGCCAGCAGTTACCCGGGACAGGACAATGAGCAGTTCTTC
CASSYPGQDNEQFF
>TRBV11-2|NA|NA|TRBJ1-2
TGTGCCAGCAGCTCCGCCAGGGTGGGCTACACCTTC
CASSSARVGYTF
>TRBV2|TRBD1|NA|TRBJ1-2
TGTGCCAGCACCCTCAAGGGGGCGGAATATGGCTACACCTTC
CASTLKGAEYGYTF
>TRBV7-9|TRBD1|NA|TRBJ2-5
TGTGCCAGCAGCTTTACGACGGCGGGGGACAGGGGTAGCCAAGAGACCCAGTACTTC
CASSFTTAGDRGSQETQYF